This TCR beta chain originates from a study of cytomegalovirus exposure and HLA in healthy donors. Findings of the study overall: By HLA locus, TCR association rates varied in a later analysis, with DRB1 showing the most and HLA-C the fewest. In a later analysis, donors in an Asian-associated ancestry cluster reportedly had fewer N-insertions in productive TCRs than the cohort mean. Roughly uniform depth of sequencing across donors was assumed in presence/absence analyses.

In the PCR, 60 Vbeta and 13 Jbeta primers were used. Sequencing was performed with immunoSEQ multiplex PCR; in TCRdb, only in-frame clones are kept and a portion is missing. The data hold about 110,000 clones, with less than 85% observed a single time. This CDR3 is 13 amino acids long. V gave up 6 bases and J gave up 8 bases, with 16 bases separating them. Germline V gene sequence: CDR1 MNHEY, CDR2 SVGAGI. This clone appeared a single time. Its specificity is unknown. The sequence was collected from a woman aged 40 to 50 in good health and CMV-seropositive. The chain combines TRBV6-5 with TRBJ1-2, with D tentatively TRBD1 (5 bases). Source material: PBMCs. The CDR3 nucleotides read TGTGCCAGCAGGCCGACAGTCTCGAGGGGCTACACCTTC. It encodes CASRPTVSRGYTF.